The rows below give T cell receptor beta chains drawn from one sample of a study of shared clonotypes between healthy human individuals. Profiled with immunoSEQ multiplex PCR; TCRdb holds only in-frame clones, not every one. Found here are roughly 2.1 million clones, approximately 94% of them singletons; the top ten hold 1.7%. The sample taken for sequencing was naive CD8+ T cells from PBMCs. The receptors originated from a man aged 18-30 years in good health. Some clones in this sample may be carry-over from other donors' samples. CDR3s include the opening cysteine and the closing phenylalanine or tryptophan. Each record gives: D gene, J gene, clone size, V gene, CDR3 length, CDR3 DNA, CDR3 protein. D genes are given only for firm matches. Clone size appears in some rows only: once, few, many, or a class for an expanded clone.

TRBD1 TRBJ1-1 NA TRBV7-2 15 TGTGCCAGCAGCGATTGGGACAGTCCAAACACTGAAGCTTTCTTT CASSDWDSPNTEAFF
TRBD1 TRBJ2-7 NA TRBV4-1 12 TGCGCCAGCAGCCTAACAGGGGGCGAGCAGTACTTC CASSLTGGEQYF
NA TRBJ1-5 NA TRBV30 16 TGTGCCTGGAGTGTACGGAGAAGCAAGGGGGATCAGCCCCAGCATTTT CAWSVRRSKGDQPQHF
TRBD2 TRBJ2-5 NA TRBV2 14 TGTGCCAGAGGACTAGCGGGAGGAGAAGAGACCCAGTACTTC CARGLAGGEETQYF
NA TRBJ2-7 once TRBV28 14 TGTGCCAGCAGTCTCGACGCTCTCGGTTTCGAGCAGTACTTC CASSLDALGFEQYF
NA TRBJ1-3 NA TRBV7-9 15 TGTGCCAGCAGCTCCGAGGCAGGGGATAAGAACACCATATATTTT CASSSEAGDKNTIYF
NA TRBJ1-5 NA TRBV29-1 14 TGCAGCGTTGAGGCGGGAGCCCGGGGTGAGCCCCAGCATTTT CSVEAGARGEPQHF
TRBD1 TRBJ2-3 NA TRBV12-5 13 TGTGCTAGTGGCTCAGGCAGGGGGGATACGCAGTATTTT CASGSGRGDTQYF
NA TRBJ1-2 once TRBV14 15 TGTGCCAGCAGTGGGGGACCGCATACGGGGTATGGCTACACCTTC CASSGGPHTGYGYTF
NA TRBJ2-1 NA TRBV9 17 TGTGCCAGCAGCGTAGCATACGGGCAGGCGTTCTACAATGAGCAGTTCTTC CASSVAYGQAFYNEQFF
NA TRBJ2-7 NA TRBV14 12 TGTGCCAGCAGCCGACCGTTATACGAGCAGTACTTC CASSRPLYEQYF
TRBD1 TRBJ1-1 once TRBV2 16 TGTGCCAGCAGCAAGACAGGGGAGGGGTTTTCTCCTGAAGCTTTCTTT CASSKTGEGFSPEAFF
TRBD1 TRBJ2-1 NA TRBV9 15 TGTGCCAGCAGCCTGGCCGGGACAGGGTACAATGAGCAGTTCTTC CASSLAGTGYNEQFF
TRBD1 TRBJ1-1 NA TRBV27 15 TGTGCCAGTGGAGGCTTGGGACAGGGTTCGTCTGAAGCTTTCTTT CASGGLGQGSSEAFF
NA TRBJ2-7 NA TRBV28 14 TGTGCCAGCAGTGCATACCTCGGGGGTCGCGAGCAGTACTTC CASSAYLGGREQYF
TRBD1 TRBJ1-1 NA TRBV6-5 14 TGTGCCAGCAGTTACTCCGAGGGGGCAGCTGAAGCTTTCTTT CASSYSEGAAEAFF
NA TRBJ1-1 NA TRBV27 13 TGTGTCGCTATTCGAGGGGGGAGCACTGAAGCTTTCTTT CVAIRGGSTEAFF
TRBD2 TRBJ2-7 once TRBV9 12 TGTGCCAGTCGGGGGGTCGGCCACGAGCAGTACTTC CASRGVGHEQYF
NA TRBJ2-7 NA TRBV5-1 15 TGCGCCAGCAGCTCGGGGCCGGGGCACGCCAACGAGCAGTACTTC CASSSGPGHANEQYF
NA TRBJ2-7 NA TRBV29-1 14 TGCAGCGTTGAAGGGGCGGGGAGCTCCTACGAGCAGTACTTC CSVEGAGSSYEQYF
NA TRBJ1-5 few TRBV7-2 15 TGTGCCAGCAGCCCCGGGACACTTAGCAATCAGCCCCAGCATTTT CASSPGTLSNQPQHF
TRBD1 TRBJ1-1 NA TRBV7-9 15 TGTGCCAGCAGCTCCTTGACAGGGAGGTTTACTGAAGCTTTCTTT CASSSLTGRFTEAFF
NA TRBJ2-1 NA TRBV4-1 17 TGCGCCAGCAGCCAAGAACACAGAAAGGGGTCTCCCTCGGTGCAGTTCTTC CASSQEHRKGSPSVQFF
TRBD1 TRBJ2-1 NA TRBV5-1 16 TGCGCCAGCAGTTCAACCGGGACAGGGATGTGGAATGAGCAGTTCTTC CASSSTGTGMWNEQFF
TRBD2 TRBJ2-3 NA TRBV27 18 TGTGCCAGCAGTTTAAGCGGGAGGGCCCCCGTAGGTTGGGATACGCAGTATTTT CASSLSGRAPVGWDTQYF
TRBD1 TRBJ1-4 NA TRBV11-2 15 TGTGCCAGCAGCTTAGGGGTAGGGGGCGCCGAAAAACTGTTTTTT CASSLGVGGAEKLFF
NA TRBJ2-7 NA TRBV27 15 TGTGCCAGCAGTTTGGTAGCGGTTGACACCTACGAGCAGTACTTC CASSLVAVDTYEQYF
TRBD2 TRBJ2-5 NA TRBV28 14 TGTGCCAGCAGTTTCGCGAGGCGGGGGGAGACCCAGTACTTC CASSFARRGETQYF
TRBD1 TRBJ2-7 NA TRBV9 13 TGTGCCAGCAGCGGACAGGGGCACTACGAGCAGTACTTC CASSGQGHYEQYF
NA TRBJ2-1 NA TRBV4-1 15 TGCGCCAGCAGCCAAGAGTGGGAGAGGTGGTATGAGCAGTTCTTC CASSQEWERWYEQFF
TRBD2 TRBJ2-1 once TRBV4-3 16 TGCGCCAGCAGCCATCTGACTAGCGGAAACTACAATGAGCAGTTCTTC CASSHLTSGNYNEQFF
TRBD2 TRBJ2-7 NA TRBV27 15 TGTGCCAGCAGTTTGCGTACTAGCGGGACCTACGAGCAGTACTTC CASSLRTSGTYEQYF
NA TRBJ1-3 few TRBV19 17 TGTGCCAGTAGTTCTGACTCAGAGGGTTTCGGAGGAAACACCATATATTTT CASSSDSEGFGGNTIYF
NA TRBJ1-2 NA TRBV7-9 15 TGTGCCAGCAGCTTAGGGACAGTCAAGTACTATGGCTACACCTTC CASSLGTVKYYGYTF
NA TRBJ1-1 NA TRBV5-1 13 TGCGCCAGCAGCTATTATGGACAGAGTGAAGCTTTCTTT CASSYYGQSEAFF
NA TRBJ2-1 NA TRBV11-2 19 TGTGCCAGCAGCCCCAGCCCGCTTTGGCTTCCAAGCTCCTACAATGAGCAGTTCTTC CASSPSPLWLPSSYNEQFF
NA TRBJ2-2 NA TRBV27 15 TGTGCCAGCAGTTACAACAGGGCGAACACCGGGGAGCTGTTTTTT CASSYNRANTGELFF
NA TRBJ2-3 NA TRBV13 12 TGTGCCAGCAGCTCCCTCACAGATACGCAGTATTTT CASSSLTDTQYF
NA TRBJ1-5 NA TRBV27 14 TGTGCCAGCAGTTTGGTGGGGGGTGGGCAGCCCCAGCATTTT CASSLVGGGQPQHF
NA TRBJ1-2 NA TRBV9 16 TGTGCCAGCAGCGTGGGTACGGGGGGCAGCTACTATGGCTACACCTTC CASSVGTGGSYYGYTF
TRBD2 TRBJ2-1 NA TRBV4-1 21 TGCGCCAGCAGCCAACTCCTCGAAGCGGGAGGGCCGAGATTGCTAGACAATGAGCAGTTCTTC CASSQLLEAGGPRLLDNEQFF
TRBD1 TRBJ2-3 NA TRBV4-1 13 TGCGCCAGCAGCCAAGGAGGGACAGGGAGTTGGTATTTT CASSQGGTGSWYF
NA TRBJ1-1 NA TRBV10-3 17 TGTGCCATCAGCCATAAATTACGTGGAGTGGATGACACTGAAGCTTTCTTT CAISHKLRGVDDTEAFF
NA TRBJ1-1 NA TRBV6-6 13 TGTGCCAGCAGTCACCAGGGTTGGCGGATAGCTTTCTTT CASSHQGWRIAFF
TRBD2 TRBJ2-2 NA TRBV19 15 TGTGCCAGTACCCTGGGACTAGCGAACACCGGGGAGCTGTTTTTT CASTLGLANTGELFF
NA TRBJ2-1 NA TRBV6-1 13 TGTGCCAGCAGTGACGTGTTGCTCAATGAGCAGTTCTTC CASSDVLLNEQFF
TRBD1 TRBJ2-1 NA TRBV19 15 TGTGCCAGTAGTATGGCCGGACAGGGGTACAATGAGCAGTTCTTC CASSMAGQGYNEQFF
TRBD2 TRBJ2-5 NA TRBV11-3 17 TGTGCCAGCAGCTCACGAGGAAGCGGGAGGGCCGGGGAGACCCAGTACTTC CASSSRGSGRAGETQYF
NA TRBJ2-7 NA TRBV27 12 TGTGCCAGCAGTTCTGGTTCCTACGAGCAGTACTTC CASSSGSYEQYF
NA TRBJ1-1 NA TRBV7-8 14 TGTGCCAGCAGCTTGTACATCCACAACACTGAAGCTTTCTTT CASSLYIHNTEAFF
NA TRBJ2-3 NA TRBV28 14 TGTGCCAGCAGAACGGACAGAAGTGCAGATACGCAGTATTTT CASRTDRSADTQYF